This TCR beta chain was sequenced in a study of blood T cell repertoires in COVID-19. Germline assignment: CDR1 MNHEY and CDR2 SVGAGI. This CDR3 contains 15 residues. Trimming pared 6 bases from V and 5 bases from J, leaving 18 bases between. Original methodology: Counts of nucleated cells, estimated from reference gene primer amplification, were obtained. TCRdb's table, derived via immunoSEQ multiplex PCR, lists solely in-frame clones and lacks some. V, J and clone size are those of that table, while D and trimming were read from the DNA. Of about 160,000 clones listed, roughly 84% are singletons. The material sequenced was peripheral blood. The rearrangement joins TRBV6-5 to TRBJ2-3; maybe TRBD2 (6 bases). This TCR was recovered from a man between 35 and 55 years old with acute or convalescent COVID-19. CDR3 DNA sequence: TGTGCCAGCAGGGGGACTTTCTTATTCGGAGATACGCAGTATTTT. This codes for CASRGTFLFGDTQYF.